This T cell receptor (beta chain) was recovered during a study of blood T cell repertoires in COVID-19. The length of the CDR3 is 14 residues. Germline V gene lookup returns CDR1 MGHDK and CDR2 SYGVNS. Trimming at V came to 0 bases and at J to 7 bases, leaving 3 bases not matched to a gene. Some clones are missing from TCRdb's copy, which holds only in-frame ones; the method was immunoSEQ multiplex PCR. Counted here are about 150,000 clones, over 65% occurring once; the ten biggest clones make up under 2.5%. This TCR derives from a man between 65 and 79 years old with acute or convalescent COVID-19. Sequencing was carried out using peripheral blood. The gene calls are TRBV25-1 and TRBJ2-1; 7 bases are shared with TRBD2. Here the CDR3 reads CASSEYGGENEQFF. The DNA for the CDR3 is TGTGCCAGCAGTGAATATGGGGGGGAAAATGAGCAGTTCTTC.